These T cell receptor beta chains were read from a single sample in a study of blood T cell repertoires in COVID-19. The repertoire was sequenced with immunoSEQ multiplex PCR; TCRdb's copy has only in-frame clones and lacks some. The sample shows approximately 230,000 clones, around four fifths of them seen only once. Sequenced input: peripheral blood. Source of these receptors: a man at least 80 years old with acute or convalescent COVID-19. The CDR3 runs from the conserved cysteine through the conserved F or W. The D gene is left open where the match is weak. A row's size may be missing; if present it is once, few, many or a size class.

TRBD1	TRBV4-2	TRBJ2-4	-	CASSPTGGLAKNIQYF	TGTGCCAGCAGCCCGACAGGGGGTCTAGCCAAAAACATTCAGTACTTC
-	TRBV7-2	TRBJ2-5	once	CASSLGSVQETQYF	TGTGCCAGCAGCTTAGGTAGCGTCCAAGAGACCCAGTACTTC
-	TRBV21-1	TRBJ2-5	-	CASSEEEDGKEETQYF	TGTGCCAGCAGCGAAGAGGAGGACGGAAAGGAAGAGACCCAGTACTTC
TRBD1	TRBV7-9	TRBJ1-1	-	CASSLSQGFGTEAFF	TGTGCCAGCAGCTTGTCACAGGGGTTCGGAACTGAAGCTTTCTTT
TRBD2	TRBV27	TRBJ2-1	-	CASRASGRNEQFF	TGTGCCAGTCGGGCTAGCGGGAGAAATGAGCAGTTCTTC
TRBD1	TRBV9	TRBJ1-2	-	CASSVDPGTGVSYGYTF	TGTGCCAGCAGCGTAGACCCCGGGACAGGGGTTAGCTATGGCTACACCTTC
-	TRBV24-1	TRBJ2-3	once	CATGPTEGLTDTQYF	TGTGCCACCGGACCGACGGAGGGGCTGACAGATACGCAGTATTTT
TRBD2	TRBV6-6	TRBJ2-3	-	CASSPHPAGGVSTDTQYF	TGTGCCAGCAGTCCGCATCCGGCGGGAGGGGTAAGCACAGATACGCAGTATTTT
TRBD2	TRBV11-2	TRBJ2-3	-	CASSKGLAGADTQYF	TGTGCCAGCAGCAAAGGACTAGCAGGCGCAGATACGCAGTATTTT
-	TRBV7-9	TRBJ2-3	-	CASTLGWGEDTQYF	TGTGCCAGCACCCTCGGCTGGGGGGAAGATACGCAGTATTTT
-	TRBV28	TRBJ2-5	-	CASIGGALQETQYF	TGTGCCAGCATTGGGGGGGCCCTACAAGAGACCCAGTACTTC
-	TRBV14	TRBJ2-7	-	CASSLGASDPYEQYF	TGTGCCAGCAGCCTCGGGGCTAGCGACCCCTACGAGCAGTACTTC
-	TRBV6-1	TRBJ1-3	-	CASSEWSGYTFSGNTIYF	TGTGCCAGCAGTGAATGGTCAGGCTATACTTTCTCTGGAAACACCATATATTTT
TRBD1	TRBV7-8	TRBJ1-6	-	CASSLAWTGYNSPLHF	TGTGCCAGCAGCTTAGCGTGGACAGGGTATAATTCACCCCTCCACTTT
TRBD1	TRBV5-1	TRBJ1-1	few	CASSRQGENTEAFF	TGCGCCAGCAGCCGACAGGGGGAGAACACTGAAGCTTTCTTT
TRBD2	TRBV4-2	TRBJ2-7	many	CASSQDLAGVYEQYF	TGTGCCAGCAGCCAAGACCTAGCGGGAGTTTACGAGCAGTACTTC
-	TRBV18	TRBJ2-7	-	CASSPSRQTATYEQYF	TGTGCCAGCTCACCTTCTCGACAGACAGCAACCTACGAGCAGTACTTC
TRBD2	TRBV10-3	TRBJ2-7	few	CAISEPAGGPGSYEQYF	TGTGCCATCAGTGAGCCAGCGGGGGGGCCTGGGTCCTACGAGCAGTACTTC
-	TRBV19	TRBJ2-2	few	CASSFLREAGELFF	TGTGCCAGTAGTTTCCTCAGGGAGGCCGGGGAGCTGTTTTTT
-	TRBV19	TRBJ2-6	few	CASSIRTGKSGANVLTF	TGTGCCAGTAGTATACGTACAGGGAAGTCTGGGGCCAACGTCCTGACTTTC
TRBD1	TRBV6-5	TRBJ1-2	-	CASSPGTGNNYGYTF	TGTGCCAGCAGTCCCGGGACAGGGAATAACTATGGCTACACCTTC